This passage covers 5 T cell receptor beta chains from one sample sequenced in a study of cytomegalovirus exposure and HLA in healthy donors (dated by TCRdb to the late 2010s). Libraries were prepared through the immunoSEQ multiplex PCR assay. The source is immuneACCESS, and TCRdb retained only in-frame sequences with V and J called. Part of the clones is not carried over; for the studies checked, unresolved V genes explain less than half of this, and the remainder is unexplained. This sample gives just over 80,000 clones in total; 95% to 97% of them show up just once. Of the sample, about 1.3% falls within the top ten clones. Sequenced sample: PBMCs. These receptors all stem from a young woman in good health and CMV-seronegative.

The J gene is TRBJ1-5, the V gene TRBV19, with 9 nucleotides matching TRBD1. This CDR3 comprises 16 residues. J was trimmed by 7 bases and V by 3 bases; bases with no gene match: 10. Looked up from germline, CDR1 is LNHDA and CDR2 is SQIVND (reference sequence). CDR3 nucleotide sequence: TGTGCCAGTAGTATCGCCTCTGGGACAGGGAACCAGCCCCAGCATTTT. Its protein product is CASSIASGTGNQPQHF.

The gene calls are TRBV6-1 and TRBJ1-1, with D maybe TRBD1 (6 bases). Trimming took off 7 bases at V and 6 bases at J, with 15 bases between the two ends. Germline values: CDR1 MNHNS, CDR2 SASEGT. The CDR3 runs 13 residues. The CDR3 here is CASKIQGWAEAFF. The CDR3 nucleotides are TGTGCCAGCAAGATACAGGGTTGGGCTGAAGCTTTCTTT.

The chain is built from TRBV29-1 and TRBJ2-1; tentatively, D is TRBD2 (6 bases). In germline, CDR1 is SQVTM, CDR2 ANQGSEA. CDR3 size: 15 residues. V lost 6 bases, J lost 7 bases, and 22 bases lay in between. Here the CDR3 DNA reads TGCAGCGTGGCCCCAGTTGGTAGCGGAGTGAATGAGCAGTTCTTC. It yields the protein CSVAPVGSGVNEQFF.

The rearrangement uses TRBV19 and TRBJ2-7; 10 bases fit TRBD2. V trimming: 1 base; J trimming: 0 bases; junction bases outside the gene matches: 9. CDR3 length: 18 amino acids. Germline V CDR1 and CDR2: LNHDA, SQIVND (reference sequence). CDR3: CASSIVSPSSGSSYEQYF. The CDR3 DNA reads as TGTGCCAGTAGTATAGTGAGCCCTTCTAGCGGGAGCTCCTACGAGCAGTACTTC.

The chain employs TRBV19 and TRBJ2-3; a weak D match, TRBD2 (5 bases). Germline lookup yields CDR1 LNHDA and CDR2 SQIVND (reference sequence). V lost 6 bases to trimming and J lost 3 bases, with 10 bases between them. The CDR3 consists of 13 residues. The CDR3 reads CASSTTRTDTQYF. DNA for the CDR3: TGTGCCAGTAGCACCACTAGGACAGATACGCAGTATTTT.